A single sample is the source of the 9 T cell receptor beta chains below, sequenced in a study of blood T cell repertoires in COVID-19. Sequencing used immunoSEQ multiplex PCR; TCRdb keeps in-frame clones, though not all of them. Of around 260,000 clones in the sample, more than 85% were seen once. Sequencing was carried out using peripheral blood. These receptors came from a woman aged 25 to 45 with COVID-19, enrolled during active disease.

The chain combines TRBV7-2 with TRBJ1-5; 7 nucleotides line up with TRBD1. This CDR3 has 14 amino acids. Looked up from germline, CDR1 is SGHTA and CDR2 is FQGNSA. The J segment lost 7 bases and the V segment lost 3 bases, leaving 6 bases of the junction unmatched. The CDR3 DNA sequence: TGTGCCAGCAGCTTCACAGGGGATGGCCAGCCCCAGCATTTT. It encodes CASSFTGDGQPQHF. The whole variable domain, remainder taken from reference TRBV7-2 and TRBJ1-5, is GAGVSQSPSNKVTEKGKDVELRCDPISGHTALYWYRQSLGQGLEFLIYFQGNSAPDKSGLPSDRFSAERTGGSVSTLTIQRTQQEDSAVYLCASSFTGDGQPQHFGDGTRLSIL.

As regards this clone: The junction and the germline gene differ at one end; a read error may be behind it. Written as DNA, the CDR3 is TGTGCCAGCAGCAGTAGCGGGAGTCGCGACTTC. The encoded protein is CASSSSGSRDF. The J gene is TRBJ2-5, the V gene TRBV7-2; TRBD2 matches 9 bases. The CDR3 is made up of 11 amino acids. CDR1 and CDR2 from the germline V gene are SGHTA and FQGNSA.

This chain connects TRBV11-2 to TRBJ2-7; D is unresolved. Germline loops: CDR1 SGHAT, CDR2 FQNNGV. The CDR3 is 13 residues long. V was pared by 1 base and J by 4 bases, with 8 bases between. The CDR3: CASSLGRLYEQYF. The CDR3 nucleotides are TGTGCCAGCAGCTTAGGCAGATTATACGAGCAGTACTTC.

The J gene is TRBJ2-7, the V gene TRBV3-1 (or the pseudogene TRBV3-2), with D unclear. The V gene lost 0 bases and the J gene lost 0 bases, with 15 bases spanning the gap. The CDR3 runs 17 residues. The germline V gene has CDR1 LGHDT and CDR2 YNNKEL (reference sequence). The CDR3 DNA reads TGTGCCAGCAGCCAAGACCCCAAAACTACCCACTCCTACGAGCAGTACTTC. Protein product: CASSQDPKTTHSYEQYF.

The rearrangement links TRBV10-3 to TRBJ2-7, with 7 bases that match TRBD1. J was trimmed by 1 base and V by 5 bases; bases with no gene match: 8. Germline CDR1 and CDR2: ENHRY and SYGVKD. The CDR3 loop spans 15 amino acids. The CDR3 reads CAISLDRDPSYEQYF. The CDR3 DNA is TGTGCCATCAGTTTAGACAGGGACCCTTCCTACGAGCAGTACTTC.

The genes are TRBV19 and TRBJ1-2; D gene uncertain. Trimming pared 0 bases from V and 8 bases from J, leaving 10 bases between. CDR3 length equals 13 residues. Germline assignment: CDR1 LNHDA and CDR2 SQIVND (reference sequence). The CDR3 DNA follows: TGTGCCAGTAGTATAGAACCGGTTAGAGGCTACACCTTC. Residues: CASSIEPVRGYTF.

The chain carries TRBV19 and TRBJ1-2; D gene ambiguous. Germline loops: CDR1 LNHDA, CDR2 SQIVND (reference sequence). The V end was cut by 7 bases, the J end by 8 bases, with 17 bases between. This CDR3 contains 13 residues. CDR3 nucleotide sequence: TGTGCCAGTACCTCGGGTCCCTTCTACGGCTACACCTTC. Encoded protein: CASTSGPFYGYTF.

V gene TRBV5-1 combines with J gene TRBJ2-1, with D perhaps matching TRBD1 (7 bases). Germline V gene sequence: CDR1 SGHRS, CDR2 YFSETQ. Trimming left V 4 bases short and J 0 bases short, with 23 bases between. This CDR3 spans 19 amino acids. Here the CDR3 DNA reads TGCGCCAGCAGCGCGATACAGGGGCAGCGGGTGGGCTCCTACAATGAGCAGTTCTTC. Protein product: CASSAIQGQRVGSYNEQFF.

The genes are TRBV6-1 and TRBJ1-2, with D perhaps TRBD1 (5 bases). This CDR3 contains 17 residues. With 1 base removed from V and 2 bases from J, the gap between germline ends came to 17 bases. The germline V gene encodes CDR1 MNHNS and CDR2 SASEGT. As DNA, the CDR3 is TGTGCCAGCAGTGAAGAGATTTGGGGCAGGTCGAACTATGGCTACACCTTC. Protein sequence: CASSEEIWGRSNYGYTF.